This T cell receptor beta chain originates from a study of a mutant IDH1 vaccine in newly diagnosed glioma. Study-level background: Treated patients were roughly 62% male, roughly 38% female, mean age 40.4 years. Previous care, which was radiotherapy, temozolomide, or both, most often involved both. V12 took place at week 35, and V13 at week 47.

Study observations and caveats: Seemingly, top peripheral T cell clonotype changes bore no relation to pseudoprogression.

Repertoires were generated with immunoSEQ multiplex PCR, while TCRdb's copy carries only in-frame clones and drops some. The data contain about 74,000 clones, around 87% of them seen just once; the ten biggest clones take up about 2%. Comment on this clone: Its antigen is currently unknown.

Germline CDR1 is SQVTM and CDR2 is ANQGSEA. Deletions cut 7 bases from V and 2 bases from J, with 12 bases between. This CDR3 region has 12 residues. Time point defined: week 35, safety follow-up. Each vaccine dose was 300 ug of mutant IDH1 20-mer peptide, with topical imiquimod. The source was PBMCs, collected from a glioma patient whose treatment included an IDH1 peptide vaccine. V usage is TRBV29-1 and J usage is TRBJ2-7, with D perhaps TRBD1 (6 bases). The receptor was isolated from a young man with glioma. The CDR3 nucleotides read TGCAGCGCCTCACAGGGTGCCTACGAGCAGTACTTC. It specifies CSASQGAYEQYF.